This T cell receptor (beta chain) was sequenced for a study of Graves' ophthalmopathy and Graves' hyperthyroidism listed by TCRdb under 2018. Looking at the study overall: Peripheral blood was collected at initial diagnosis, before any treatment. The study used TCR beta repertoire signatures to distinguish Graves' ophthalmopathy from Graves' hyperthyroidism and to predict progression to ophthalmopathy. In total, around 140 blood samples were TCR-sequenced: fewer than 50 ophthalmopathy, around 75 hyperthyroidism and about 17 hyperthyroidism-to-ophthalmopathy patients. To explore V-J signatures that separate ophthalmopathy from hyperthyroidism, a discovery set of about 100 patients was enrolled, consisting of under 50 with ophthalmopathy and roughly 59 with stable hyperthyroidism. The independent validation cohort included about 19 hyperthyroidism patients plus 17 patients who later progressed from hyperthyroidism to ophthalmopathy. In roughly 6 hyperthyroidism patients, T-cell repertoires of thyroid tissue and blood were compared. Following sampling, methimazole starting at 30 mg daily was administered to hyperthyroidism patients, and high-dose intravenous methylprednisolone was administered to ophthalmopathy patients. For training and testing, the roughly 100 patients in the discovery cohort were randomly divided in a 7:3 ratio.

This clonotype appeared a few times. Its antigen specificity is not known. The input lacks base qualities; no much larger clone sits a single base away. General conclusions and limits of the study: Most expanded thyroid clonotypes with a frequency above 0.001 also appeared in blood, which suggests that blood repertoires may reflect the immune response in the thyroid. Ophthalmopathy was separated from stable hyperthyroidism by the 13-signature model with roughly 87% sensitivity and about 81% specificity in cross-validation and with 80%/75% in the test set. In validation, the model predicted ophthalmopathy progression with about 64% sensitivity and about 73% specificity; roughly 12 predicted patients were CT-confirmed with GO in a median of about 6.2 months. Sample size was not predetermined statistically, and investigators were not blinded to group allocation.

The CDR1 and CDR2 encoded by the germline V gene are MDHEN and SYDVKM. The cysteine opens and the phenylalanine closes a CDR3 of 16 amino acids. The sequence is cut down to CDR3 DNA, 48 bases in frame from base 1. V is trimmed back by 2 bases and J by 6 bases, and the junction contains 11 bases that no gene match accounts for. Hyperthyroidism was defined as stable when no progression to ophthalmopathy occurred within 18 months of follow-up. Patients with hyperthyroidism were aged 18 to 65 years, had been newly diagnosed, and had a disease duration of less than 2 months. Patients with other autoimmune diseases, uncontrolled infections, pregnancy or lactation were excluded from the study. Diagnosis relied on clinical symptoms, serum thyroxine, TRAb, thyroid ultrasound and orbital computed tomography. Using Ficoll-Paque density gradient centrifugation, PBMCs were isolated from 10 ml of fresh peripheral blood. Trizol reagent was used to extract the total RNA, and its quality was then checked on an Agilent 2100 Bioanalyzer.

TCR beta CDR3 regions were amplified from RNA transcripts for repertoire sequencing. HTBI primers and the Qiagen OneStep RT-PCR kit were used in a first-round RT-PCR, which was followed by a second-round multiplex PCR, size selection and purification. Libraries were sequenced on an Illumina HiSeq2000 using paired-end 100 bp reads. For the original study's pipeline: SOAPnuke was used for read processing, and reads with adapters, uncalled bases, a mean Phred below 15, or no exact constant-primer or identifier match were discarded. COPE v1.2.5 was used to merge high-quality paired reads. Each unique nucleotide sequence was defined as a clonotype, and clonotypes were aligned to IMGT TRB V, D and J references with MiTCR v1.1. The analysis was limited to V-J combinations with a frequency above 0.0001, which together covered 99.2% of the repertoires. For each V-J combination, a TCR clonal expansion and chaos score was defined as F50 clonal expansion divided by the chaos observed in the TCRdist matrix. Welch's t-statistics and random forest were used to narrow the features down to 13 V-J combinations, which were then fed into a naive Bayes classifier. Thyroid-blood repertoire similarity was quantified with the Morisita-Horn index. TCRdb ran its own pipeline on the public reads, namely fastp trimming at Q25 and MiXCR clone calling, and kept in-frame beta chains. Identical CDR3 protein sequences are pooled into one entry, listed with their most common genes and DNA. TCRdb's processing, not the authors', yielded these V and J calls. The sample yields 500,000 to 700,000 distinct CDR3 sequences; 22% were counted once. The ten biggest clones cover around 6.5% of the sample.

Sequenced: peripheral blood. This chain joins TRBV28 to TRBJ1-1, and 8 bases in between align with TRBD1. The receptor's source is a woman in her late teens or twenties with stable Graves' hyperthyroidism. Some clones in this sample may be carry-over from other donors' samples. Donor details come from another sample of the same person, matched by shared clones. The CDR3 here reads CASSLDRGPWIAEAFF. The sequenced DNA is TGTGCCAGCAGTTTAGACAGGGGCCCCTGGATCGCTGAAGCTTTCTTT.